Listed here are 3 T cell receptor beta chains from one sample, sequenced in a study of T-cell reconstitution after alpha-beta-depleted transplantation in children. For TCRbeta, the library was prepared with unique molecular identifiers. TCRdb redid the calling of the PCR reads with MiXCR, one entry per CDR3 protein. This table holds about 610,000 distinct CDR3 sequences, about a quarter found once. This material consisted of PBMCs, taken before TCRalphabeta/CD19-depleted stem cell transplant. Source of these receptors: a boy younger than two with Wiskott-Aldrich syndrome, due to receive a stem cell transplant.

Only a few counts were recorded for this clonotype. CDR3 loop: CASSVASGNTYNEQFF. For the CDR3, the DNA is TGTGCCAGCAGCGTAGCTAGCGGGAACACCTACAATGAGCAGTTCTTC. The chain joins TRBV9 to TRBJ2-1; the match to TRBD2 covers 9 bases. Germline CDR1 reads SGDLS; CDR2 reads YYNGEE. The CDR3 contains 16 residues. With V trimmed by 0 bases and J by 2 bases, 3 bases remained unmatched.

The CDR3 DNA sequence: TGTGCCAGCAGTTTACTCAGCAGGGGAAAGGCTTTCTTT. It specifies CASSLLSRGKAFF. This chain uses TRBV27 with TRBJ1-1, with D perhaps TRBD1 (6 bases). From germline, CDR1 is MNHEY and CDR2 SMNVEV (reference sequence). Between the trimmed V and J ends, which lost 2 bases and 11 bases, there was a span of 15 bases. This CDR3 spans 13 amino acids.

CDR3: CASSWPGGGTGELFF. In nucleotides, the CDR3 is TGCGCCAGCAGCTGGCCGGGTGGGGGCACCGGGGAGCTGTTTTTT. This chain uses TRBV5-1 with TRBJ2-2; D is perhaps TRBD1 or TRBD2 (5 bases each). The germline CDR1 and CDR2 sequences are SGHRS and YFSETQ. This CDR3 is built from 15 residues. Trimming took 3 bases from V and 4 from J, leaving 13 bases between them.